This T cell receptor beta chain originates from a study of T cell clonotyping in hematopoietic cell transplantation. Points from the study as a whole: At the given depth, recipient repertoires were over 97% de novo clonotypes. No sorting was done, leaving CD4 and CD8 contributions mixed. After transplant, recipient diversity fell while pathologically expanded clonotypes grew through day 180.

As to this clone: Its antigen is currently unknown.

The time point: recipient sample about 28 days before transplant, after cytoreduction. Produced via immunoSEQ multiplex PCR; TCRdb's table is partial and in-frame only. The sample has 15,000 to 20,000 clones, about 84% seen once; the top ten hold approximately 8.4%. V was pared by 3 bases and J by 2 bases, with 11 bases between. CDR3 length: 14 residues. From germline, CDR1 is SGHDT and CDR2 YYEEEE. The rearrangement links TRBV5-6 to TRBJ2-5; D is perhaps TRBD2 (5 bases). This receptor was taken from a man aged 45-65 years with acute myeloid leukemia. Some clones in this sample may be carry-over from other donors' samples. The input for sequencing was peripheral blood mononuclear cells, taken before stem cell transplant. CDR3 in amino acids: CASSWETVQETQYF. The CDR3 coding sequence is TGTGCCAGCAGCTGGGAGACGGTACAAGAGACCCAGTACTTC.